A single sample is the source of the 29 T cell receptor beta chains below, sequenced in a study of early T cells in non-severe SARS-CoV-2 infection. Via MiXCR, TCRdb re-called the 5' RACE reads, giving one row per CDR3 protein. The sample records approximately 30,000 distinct CDR3 sequences, about 7% being singletons. Sequencing used whole blood, obtained at baseline. All receptors derive from an adult who was a healthcare worker with PCR-confirmed SARS-CoV-2 infection or an uninfected control (not recorded which).

Ten or more counts support this clonotype. The V gene is TRBV10-1, the J gene TRBJ2-7, with D possibly TRBD1 on 6 matching bases. Trimming pared 8 bases from V and 4 bases from J, leaving 15 bases between. This CDR3 region has 13 residues. The germline V gene has CDR1 WNHNN and CDR2 SYGVQD (reference sequence). In DNA form, the CDR3 reads TGCGCCAGCCCACGGGACACCCCGTACGAGCAGTACGTC. Translation: CASPRDTPYEQYV.

The chain is built from TRBV27 and TRBJ1-6; 8 bases are shared with TRBD1. Germline V gene data show CDR1 as MNHEY and CDR2 as SMNVEV (reference sequence). This CDR3 spans 14 amino acids. V was clipped by 4 bases and J by 6 bases; unmatched bases: 2. The CDR3 sequence: CASSSDRGNSPLHF. CDR3 sequence (DNA): TGTGCCAGCAGTTCCGACAGGGGTAATTCACCCCTCCACTTT.

By proportion, this clonotype is medium-sized (0.01 to 0.1%). The CDR3: CAISEGGEPYNEQFF. The CDR3 DNA sequence: TGTGCCATCAGTGAGGGAGGGGAACCGTACAATGAGCAGTTCTTC. J is TRBJ2-1 and V is TRBV10-3; possible D gene TRBD2, 6 bases. The length of the CDR3 is 15 residues. Looked up from germline, CDR1 is ENHRY and CDR2 is SYGVKD. The V and J ends lost 2 bases and 4 bases respectively, with 12 bases between them.

This clonotype ranks as medium-sized. The V and J genes are TRBV4-2 and TRBJ1-5, with D tentatively TRBD1 (5 bases). Trimming cost V 2 bases and J 5 bases, with 22 bases left between them. Germline-derived CDR1 and CDR2 are LGHNA and YNFKEQ. The CDR3 covers 18 residues. The CDR3 bases are TGTGCCAGCAGCCAAACTCTGGTGAGGGACGGTGCTCATCAGCCCCAGCATTTT. It encodes CASSQTLVRDGAHQPQHF.

This clonotype was seen many times. V usage is TRBV6-6 and J usage is TRBJ1-4; D is uncertain. The V end was cut by 7 bases, the J end by 5 bases, with 5 bases between. Germline V gene lookup returns CDR1 MNHNY and CDR2 SVGAGI (reference sequence). The CDR3 contains 11 residues. CDR3 sequence (DNA): TGTGCCAGCATTTCAAATGAAAAACTGTTTTTT. Translated, it gives CASISNEKLFF.

At least ten counts were recorded for this clonotype. The genes are TRBV4-1 and TRBJ2-1; D gene unclear. This CDR3 has 13 amino acids. Germline values: CDR1 MGHRA, CDR2 YSYEKL. Trimming took 1 base from V and 5 from J, leaving 6 bases between them. The CDR3 coding sequence is TGCGCCAGCAGCCAAGTTGCGCACAATGAGCAGTTCTTC. This gives the protein CASSQVAHNEQFF.

This clonotype occurred many times. The chain uses TRBV20-1 and TRBJ2-7; D is ambiguous. The V end lost 0 bases, the J end lost 6 bases, and 15 bases lay between the germline ends. The CDR3 extends over 14 amino acids. Germline CDR1 DFQATT, CDR2 SNEGSKA (reference sequence). CDR3: CSARDGVSWGEQYF. The CDR3 DNA is TGCAGTGCTAGAGATGGGGTCTCCTGGGGCGAGCAGTACTTC.

The chain combines TRBV20-1 with TRBJ2-2; D is tentatively TRBD1 or TRBD2 (5 bases each). CDR1 and CDR2 from the germline V gene are DFQATT and SNEGSKA (reference sequence). The V end was cut by 4 bases, the J end by 0 bases, with 18 bases between. The CDR3 is 17 amino acids. The CDR3 DNA reads as TGCAGTGCTATAAGGGCAGGGAGAAGTTCGAACACCGGGGAGCTGTTTTTT. Its translation: CSAIRAGRSSNTGELFF.

The CDR3 sequence is CASSLGDNPNIQYF. CDR3 nucleotide sequence: TGTGCCAGCAGTTTAGGGGACAATCCGAACATTCAGTACTTC. The V and J genes are TRBV28 and TRBJ2-4; tentatively, D is TRBD1 (6 bases). The CDR3 contains 14 residues. Germline CDR1 is MDHEN and CDR2 is SYDVKM. V dropped 2 bases and J dropped 7 bases, with 12 bases sitting between them.

There are a few counts of this clonotype. The rearrangement uses TRBV10-3 and TRBJ2-1; 10 bases map to TRBD2. After removal of 4 bases from V and 4 bases from J, the junction contained 1 base not matched to a gene. There are 14 residues in the CDR3. Germline values: CDR1 ENHRY, CDR2 SYGVKD. CDR3 DNA: TGTGCCATCAGTGGGACTAGCGGTTACAATGAGCAGTTCTTC. Translated, it gives CAISGTSGYNEQFF.

CDR3 in amino acids: CATSRGGRDNSPLHF. The DNA of the CDR3 is TGTGCCACCAGCAGAGGGGGGCGAGATAATTCACCCCTCCACTTT. This chain connects TRBV15 to TRBJ1-6; D may be TRBD1 (6 bases). The CDR3 consists of 15 residues. The V end was cut by 1 base, the J end by 5 bases, with 9 bases between. The germline V gene encodes CDR1 LNHNV and CDR2 YYDKDF (reference sequence).

This clonotype was picked up many times. V usage is TRBV14 and J usage is TRBJ2-1, with D perhaps TRBD2 (6 bases). The length of the CDR3 is 16 residues. Germline V gene data show CDR1 as SGHDN and CDR2 as FVKESK. Trimming removed 0 bases from V and 9 bases from J, with 18 bases in between. CDR3 bases: TGTGCCAGCAGCCAAGATCTACCTAGCGTCGGCGGTGAGCAGTTCTTC. It codes for CASSQDLPSVGGEQFF. Looking up the rest from reference TRBV14 and TRBJ2-1 gives the full variable domain: EAGVTQFPSHSVIEKGQTVTLRCDPISGHDNLYWYRRVMGKEIKFLLHFVKESKQDESGMPNNRFLAERTGGTYSTLKVQPAELEDSGVYFCASSQDLPSVGGEQFFGPGTRLTVL.

This clonotype has just a few counts. CDR3: CASSLRTGGIDTQYF. CDR3 DNA sequence: TGTGCCAGCAGTTTACGGACAGGGGGCATCGATACGCAGTATTTT. The chain combines TRBV12-3 or TRBV12-4 with TRBJ2-3, with 11 bases aligning to TRBD1. Germline trimming cut 2 bases from V and 6 bases from J; bases unmatched to any gene: 4. This CDR3 is built from 15 residues.

The table lists this clonotype with many counts. The CDR3 loop is CASSYSDKLAKNIQYF. CDR3 nucleotide sequence: TGTGCCAGCAGTTACTCGGATAAGTTAGCCAAAAACATTCAGTACTTC. The gene calls are TRBV6-5 and TRBJ2-4; D not resolved. The CDR3 sequence is 16 residues long. Germline loops: CDR1 MNHEY, CDR2 SVGAGI. V gave up 0 bases and J gave up 0 bases, with 9 bases separating them.

V and J are TRBV27 and TRBJ2-7; tentative D call: TRBD1 (6 bases). The CDR3 sequence is 14 residues long. Germline V gives CDR1 MNHEY, CDR2 SMNVEV (reference sequence). V was pared by 6 bases and J by 2 bases, with 14 bases between. Written as DNA, the CDR3 is TGTGCCAGCAGGATGGCAGGGGCGACCTACGAGCAGTACTTC. It codes for CASRMAGATYEQYF.

This clonotype was counted a few times. J is TRBJ2-4 and V is TRBV10-3; 8 bases are shared with TRBD2. V lost 0 bases to trimming and J lost 8 bases; unmatched junction nucleotides: 9. CDR1 is ENHRY, CDR2 SYGVKD, per germline. This CDR3 contains 16 residues. CDR3 nucleotides: TGTGCCATCAGTGAGTCGATGGGAGCGGGAGCAGACATTCAGTACTTC. Its protein product is CAISESMGAGADIQYF.

This clonotype was recorded a few times. The V call is TRBV14, the J call TRBJ2-5; the D is unclear. Per germline, CDR1 SGHDN and CDR2 FVKESK. The V end was cut by 2 bases, the J end by 3 bases, with 10 bases between. This CDR3 is built from 14 residues. This CDR3 reads CASSQTGYEETQYF. DNA for the CDR3: TGTGCCAGCAGCCAAACGGGCTATGAAGAGACCCAGTACTTC.

This clonotype appeared many times. This CDR3 reads CATSSLAGGGSYNEQFF. CDR3 DNA: TGTGCCACCAGTAGCCTAGCGGGAGGGGGATCCTACAATGAGCAGTTCTTC. V usage is TRBV24-1 and J usage is TRBJ2-1; 12 bases line up with TRBD2. Per the germline V gene, CDR1 is KGHDR and CDR2 is SFDVKD. The CDR3 contains 17 residues. The V gene end was trimmed by 6 bases and the J gene end by 1 base; junction bases not matched to a gene: 6.

This clonotype was counted at least ten times. The rearrangement joins TRBV18 to TRBJ2-7, with TRBD1 matching 8 bases. Germline V gives CDR1 KGHSH, CDR2 LQKENI. V shed 5 bases, J shed 4 bases, and the junction held 10 bases outside the gene matches. This CDR3 has 15 amino acids. In DNA form, the CDR3 reads TGTGCCAGCTCATTAGGACAGGGTGGCGGGTACGAGCAGTACTTC. This encodes CASSLGQGGGYEQYF.

V and J are TRBV28 and TRBJ2-1, with D hard to call. Between the trimmed V and J ends, which lost 3 bases and 9 bases, there was a span of 12 bases. This CDR3 spans 13 amino acids. Germline V gene lookup returns CDR1 MDHEN and CDR2 SYDVKM. CDR3 residues: CASSFRVPGEQFF. The CDR3 DNA is TGTGCCAGCAGTTTTCGGGTTCCTGGTGAGCAGTTCTTC.

This clonotype was picked up many times. J is TRBJ1-5 and V is TRBV29-1; D is ambiguous. The CDR3 is made up of 13 amino acids. CDR1 SQVTM and CDR2 ANQGSEA come from the germline V gene. V was pared by 4 bases and J by 3 bases, with 10 bases between. DNA of the CDR3: TGCAGCGTTGGATCCGGGGACAATCAGCCCCAGCATTTT. Residues: CSVGSGDNQPQHF. Variable domain in full (rest from reference TRBV29-1 and TRBJ1-5): SAVISQKPSRDICQRGTSLTIQCQVDSQVTMMFWYRQQPGQSLTLIATANQGSEATYESGFVIDKFPISRPNLTFSTLTVSNMSPEDSSIYLCSVGSGDNQPQHFGDGTRLSIL.

This sequence joins TRBV6-6 and TRBJ2-1, with TRBD2 matching over 8 bases. The CDR3 spans 14 residues. V lost 5 bases and J lost 13; bases outside the gene matches: 13. Germline CDR1 is MNHNY and CDR2 is SVGAGI (reference sequence). CDR3 bases: TGTGCCAGCAGTGCTCCGGGACTAGTTCCTGATCAGTTCTTC. Encoded protein: CASSAPGLVPDQFF.

By share, this clonotype counts as large (0.1 to 1%). This chain uses TRBV7-2 with TRBJ2-3, with 7 nucleotides matching TRBD2. The V and J ends lost 5 bases and 14 bases, in that order; junction bases with no gene match: 22. The CDR3 totals 16 residues. The germline V gene has CDR1 SGHTA and CDR2 FQGNSA. Written as DNA, the CDR3 is TGTGCCAGCAGCCCCTTTAATTTGGTCCGGGAGGCCCCGTGGTATTTT. As protein: CASSPFNLVREAPWYF.

The table lists this clonotype with a few counts. The CDR3 DNA reads as TGTGCCAGCAGCTTTGGGGATACAGCTAATGAAAAACTGTTTTTT. Translating it yields CASSFGDTANEKLFF. This chain links TRBV7-2 with TRBJ1-4; the D is unclear. Germline assignment: CDR1 SGHTA and CDR2 FQGNSA. V gave up 3 bases and J gave up 3 bases, with 11 bases separating them. The CDR3 extends over 15 amino acids.

V is TRBV27 and J is TRBJ2-1, with 9 bases aligning to TRBD2. Trimming took 2 bases from V and 5 from J; bases not matched to a gene: 4. The CDR3 consists of 15 residues. In germline, CDR1 is MNHEY, CDR2 SMNVEV (reference sequence). The CDR3 sequence: CASSLAGGTHNEQFF. CDR3 sequence (DNA): TGTGCCAGCAGTTTAGCGGGGGGGACCCACAATGAGCAGTTCTTC.

The rearrangement uses TRBV7-9 and TRBJ1-6; perhaps TRBD1 as D (6 bases). Germline V gives CDR1 SEHNR, CDR2 FQNEAQ (reference sequence). This CDR3 has 12 residues. V lost 6 bases and J lost 7, with 7 bases in between. The CDR3 coding sequence is TGTGCCAGCAGAACAGGGAATTCACCCCTCCACTTT. It translates to CASRTGNSPLHF.

Points on this clonotype: One base away lies a much larger clone, so this may be a sequencing read error. This rearrangement joins TRBV10-3 to TRBJ2-4; a possible D gene is TRBD1 (5 bases). Germline V lookup: CDR1 ENHRY, CDR2 SYGVKD. The CDR3 has 14 amino acids. V lost 0 bases to trimming and J lost 8 bases, with 11 bases between them. Written as DNA, the CDR3 is TGTGCCATCAGTGAGTCTACCAGGGCGGACATTCAGTACTTC. Translating gives CAISESTRADIQYF.

The CDR3 spells CASSSPGQGRNEQFF. The CDR3 coding sequence is TGTGCCAGCAGCTCTCCGGGACAGGGAAGGAATGAGCAGTTCTTC. The rearrangement uses TRBV7-6 and TRBJ2-1, with 9 bases that match TRBD1. Germline V lookup: CDR1 SGHVS, CDR2 FNYEAQ. The ends lost 4 bases at V and 7 bases at J; junction bases unmatched: 8. The CDR3 runs 15 residues.

This clonotype showed up many times. V is TRBV11-2 and J is TRBJ2-4; the D is unclear. Germline CDR1 is SGHAT and CDR2 is FQNNGV. This CDR3 region has 13 residues. The V end was cut by 0 bases, the J end by 0 bases, with 0 bases between. The CDR3, as DNA: TGTGCCAGCAGCTTAGAAGCCAAAAACATTCAGTACTTC. Protein product: CASSLEAKNIQYF.